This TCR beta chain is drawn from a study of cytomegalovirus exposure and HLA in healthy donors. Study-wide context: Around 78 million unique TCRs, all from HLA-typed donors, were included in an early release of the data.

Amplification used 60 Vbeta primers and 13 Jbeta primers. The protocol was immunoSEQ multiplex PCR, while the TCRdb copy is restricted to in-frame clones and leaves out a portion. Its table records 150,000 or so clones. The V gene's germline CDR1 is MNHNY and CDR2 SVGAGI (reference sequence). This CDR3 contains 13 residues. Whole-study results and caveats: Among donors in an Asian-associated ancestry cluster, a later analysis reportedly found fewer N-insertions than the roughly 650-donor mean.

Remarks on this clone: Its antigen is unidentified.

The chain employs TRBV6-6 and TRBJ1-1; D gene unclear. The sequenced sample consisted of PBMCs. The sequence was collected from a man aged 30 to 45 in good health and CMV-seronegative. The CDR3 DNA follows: TGTGGGACTTGGAGGCAAATGAACACTGAAGCTTTCTTT. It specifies CGTWRQMNTEAFF.